This TCR beta chain was profiled in a study of T cell responses to AZD1222 COVID-19 vaccine. Notes on the study in general: Spike-specific TCR breadth and depth grew following two AZD1222 doses. Mostly white British, mostly female donors; authors suggested clonal diversity may be underestimated.

Generated by immunoSEQ multiplex PCR, the TCRdb table keeps only in-frame clones and is missing some. The sample gives roughly 120,000 clones, around 89% of which show up once; around 7.1% is in the top ten. With respect to this clone: What it binds is unknown.

Germline V lookup: CDR1 KGHDR, CDR2 SFDVKD. V lost 5 bases, J lost 5 bases, and 11 bases lay in between. This CDR3 has 13 residues. Specimen: peripheral blood, collected 28 days after the second AZD1222 dose. The rearrangement uses TRBV24-1 and TRBJ2-5; possible D gene TRBD1, 5 bases. The clonotype comes from an adult who received the AZD1222 COVID-19 vaccine. The CDR3 DNA reads as TGTGCCACCAGTGGCCTCCCAGGGGAGACCCAGTACTTC. It translates to CATSGLPGETQYF.